These 20 T cell receptor beta chains share one sample of origin, sequenced in a study of blood T cell repertoires in COVID-19. Profiling relied on immunoSEQ multiplex PCR, and the TCRdb table lists in-frame clones only, not all of them. The sample lists approximately 47,000 clones, over 70% seen once, with approximately 12% in the top ten. Sequencing used peripheral blood. The source of these receptors is a human donor with active COVID-19. The donor label of this sample is uncertain.

The rearrangement uses TRBV28 and TRBJ2-7, with D possibly matching TRBD2 (5 bases). V lost 3 bases and J 4 bases, leaving 13 bases between the germline ends. The germline gives CDR1 MDHEN, CDR2 SYDVKM. The CDR3 is 14 residues long. Here the CDR3 reads CASSLVLGNYEQYF. The CDR3 nucleotides read TGTGCCAGCAGTTTGGTACTAGGCAATTACGAGCAGTACTTC.

In this sample, this clone turned up once. The gene calls are TRBV5-8 and TRBJ1-1; the D is unclear. Germline V gives CDR1 SGHTS, CDR2 YDEGEE. Trimming stripped 3 bases from V and 6 bases from J, with 15 bases between. The CDR3 extends over 14 amino acids. Written as DNA, the CDR3 is TGTGCCAGCAGCTCAAGGAACACAGCAGCTGAAGCTTTCTTT. Translation: CASSSRNTAAEAFF.

This clone was detected a few times. Here the CDR3 omits its conserved ending phenylalanine or tryptophan, so a read error is the likely source. Because the CDR3's place on the DNA is in doubt, the DNA is left out and the CDR3 is given as listed by TCRdb. The V and J genes are TRBV7-8 and TRBJ2-7; TRBD2, the table's D call, lacks a check against the DNA. Germline assignment: CDR1 SGHVS and CDR2 FQNEAQ. The CDR3 spans 13 amino acids, including both terminal residues. CDR3 residues: CASSLAIVSPDFR.

The chain couples TRBV6-2 or TRBV6-3 to TRBJ2-1; 7 nucleotides match TRBD2. Germline V gives CDR1 MNHEY, CDR2 SVGEGT. This CDR3 comprises 16 residues. V lost 3 bases to trimming and J lost 0 bases; unmatched junction nucleotides: 5. The CDR3 sequence: CASSYKGLPSYNEQFF. CDR3 in DNA: TGTGCCAGCAGTTATAAGGGACTACCCTCCTACAATGAGCAGTTCTTC.

The V and J genes are TRBV6-5 and TRBJ1-1; 9 bases agree with TRBD1. CDR3 size: 14 residues. The germline V gene encodes CDR1 MNHEY and CDR2 SVGAGI. With 6 bases clipped from V and 7 bases from J, the junction kept 9 bases outside the gene matches. For the CDR3, the DNA is TGTGCCAGCAGCCCGACAGGGGGATTGGGTGAAGCTTTCTTT. This codes for CASSPTGGLGEAFF.

The V and J genes are TRBV10-3 and TRBJ1-1; D possibly corresponds to TRBD1 (5 bases). Trimming shortened V by 6 bases and J by 0 bases, and 14 bases separated the two germline ends. Looked up from germline, CDR1 is ENHRY and CDR2 is SYGVKD. The CDR3 spans 15 residues. CDR3 bases: TGTGCCATCAGGGGGCCGACAGAGATGAACACTGAAGCTTTCTTT. It specifies CAIRGPTEMNTEAFF.

This chain joins TRBV5-5 and TRBJ2-3; TRBD2 agrees at 8 bases. The CDR3 length is 14 residues. Per the germline V gene, CDR1 is SGHKS and CDR2 is YYEKEE (reference sequence). V lost 3 bases to trimming and J lost 1 base; unmatched junction nucleotides: 1. This CDR3 is CASSWRGGTDTQYF. CDR3 coding DNA: TGTGCCAGCAGCTGGCGGGGGGGCACAGATACGCAGTATTTT.

The rearrangement links TRBV5-1 to TRBJ2-5; perhaps TRBD2 as D (7 bases). V was cut by 0 bases and J by 5 bases, with 11 bases left in between. The CDR3 consists of 14 residues. In germline, CDR1 is SGHRS, CDR2 YFSETQ. The CDR3 reads CASSLAGGRETQYF. The CDR3, as DNA: TGCGCCAGCAGCTTGGCCGGGGGGCGGGAGACCCAGTACTTC.

The rearrangement joins TRBV11-2 to TRBJ2-1; 15 nucleotides line up with TRBD2. This CDR3 has 14 amino acids. From germline, CDR1 is SGHAT and CDR2 FQNNGV. Trimming cost V 1 base and J 15 bases; bases outside gene matches: 4. This CDR3 is CASSLGTSGRVLFF. The DNA of the CDR3 is TGTGCCAGCAGCTTAGGGACTAGCGGGAGGGTTCTGTTCTTC.

The rearrangement joins TRBV5-1 to TRBJ1-2, with TRBD1 identical over 10 bases. Per the germline V gene, CDR1 is SGHRS and CDR2 is YFSETQ. V lost 3 bases and J lost 4; bases outside the gene matches: 3. This CDR3 spans 14 amino acids. The CDR3 spells CASSSGQGGYGYTF. In DNA form, the CDR3 reads TGCGCCAGCAGCTCCGGACAGGGGGGCTATGGCTACACCTTC.

V and J are TRBV28 and TRBJ2-1; D is ambiguous. Trimming shortened V by 7 bases and J by 6 bases, and 10 bases separated the two germline ends. The germline gives CDR1 MDHEN, CDR2 SYDVKM. The CDR3 has 12 amino acids. The CDR3 DNA reads TGTGCCAGCAATAAACAGCTCAATGAGCAGTTCTTC. This translates into CASNKQLNEQFF.

This rearrangement joins TRBV25-1 to TRBJ2-7; 7 bases are shared with TRBD1. V lost 1 base to trimming and J lost 3 bases; unmatched junction nucleotides: 6. This CDR3 comprises 15 residues. Germline loops: CDR1 MGHDK, CDR2 SYGVNS. Here the CDR3 DNA reads TGTGCCAGCAGTGAATCCTCGGGACAGAACTACGAGCAGTACTTC. It is translated as CASSESSGQNYEQYF.

The chain uses TRBV5-1 and TRBJ1-3; possible D gene TRBD1, 5 bases. V was trimmed by 3 bases and J by 1 base, leaving 8 bases between them. The CDR3 has 14 residues. From germline, CDR1 is SGHRS and CDR2 YFSETQ. The CDR3 spells CASSSAGSGNTIYF. The CDR3 bases are TGCGCCAGCAGCTCCGCAGGGTCTGGAAACACCATATATTTT.

The chain combines TRBV2 with TRBJ1-1, with D possibly matching TRBD1 (6 bases). From germline, CDR1 is SNHLY and CDR2 FYNNEI. The CDR3 contains 18 residues. Trimming removed 3 bases from V and 0 bases from J, with 20 bases in between. CDR3 sequence: CASSDLGQQITMNTEAFF. As DNA, the CDR3 is TGTGCCAGCAGTGATTTAGGACAGCAAATAACCATGAACACTGAAGCTTTCTTT.

DNA of the CDR3: TGTGCCAGCTCACTGTCTAGCGGGACTAGCACAGATACGCAGTATTTT. Amino acids: CASSLSSGTSTDTQYF. This chain connects TRBV18 to TRBJ2-3; 9 bases match TRBD2. Germline values: CDR1 KGHSH, CDR2 LQKENI. The V gene end was trimmed by 4 bases and the J gene end by 0 bases; junction bases not matched to a gene: 5. This CDR3 has 16 residues.

The rearrangement uses TRBV5-1 and TRBJ1-6; the match to TRBD1 covers 10 bases. Germline V gene lookup returns CDR1 SGHRS and CDR2 YFSETQ. The CDR3 length is 16 residues. J gave up 7 bases and V 1 base, and 5 bases lay outside the gene matches. The CDR3 DNA reads TGCGCCAGCAGCTTGTCTCCGGACAGGGGGAATTCACCCCTCCACTTT. As protein: CASSLSPDRGNSPLHF.

The chain recombines TRBV20-1 with TRBJ2-5; TRBD1 matches 7 bases. Germline lookup yields CDR1 DFQATT and CDR2 SNEGSKA (reference sequence). CDR3 length equals 11 residues. The trim removed 6 bases at V and 4 bases at J, leaving 2 bases unmatched. CDR3 DNA: TGCAGTGCCTACAGGGGAGAGACCCAGTACTTC. Translation: CSAYRGETQYF.

The chain is built from TRBV19 and TRBJ2-2, with D hard to call. CDR3 length: 14 residues. CDR1 LNHDA and CDR2 SQIVND come from the germline V gene (reference sequence). The ends were cut back, 2 bases at V and 3 bases at J, with 7 bases in the middle. CDR3 sequence (DNA): TGTGCCAGTAGTATAATACGAGACACCGGGGAGCTGTTTTTT. Translated: CASSIIRDTGELFF.

The chain has TRBV20-1 and TRBJ2-3, with 8 bases aligning to TRBD1. Germline CDR1 is DFQATT and CDR2 is SNEGSKA (reference sequence). This CDR3 comprises 14 residues. The trim removed 3 bases at V and 3 bases at J, leaving 5 bases unmatched. CDR3 sequence reads: CSASRRGLTDTQYF. The CDR3 DNA sequence: TGCAGTGCTAGTCGCAGGGGGCTAACAGATACGCAGTATTTT.

CDR3 residues: CSAHTSTEQYF. CDR3 coding DNA: TGCAGTGCCCATACTAGTACCGAGCAGTACTTC. This chain links TRBV20-1 with TRBJ2-7; weak D call: TRBD2 (5 bases). Trimming cost V 6 bases and J 6 bases, with 12 bases left between them. There are 11 residues in the CDR3. Germline loops: CDR1 DFQATT, CDR2 SNEGSKA (reference sequence).